The 5 T cell receptor beta chains listed next were all sequenced from one sample in a study of lymphopenia after photon versus proton radiotherapy. Generated by immunoSEQ multiplex PCR, the TCRdb table keeps only in-frame clones and is missing some. Of fewer than 30,000 clones listed, about nine tenths were seen once; the top ten hold around 0.81%. The sample was peripheral blood, taken from a patient treated with photon-based radiotherapy. The origin of the receptors is a woman aged 45-60 years with cholangiocarcinoma.

This chain joins TRBV18 and TRBJ2-3; no clear D gene. V shed 6 bases and J shed 2 bases, with 12 bases lying between them. The CDR3 contains 14 residues. Germline V gives CDR1 KGHSH, CDR2 LQKENI. The DNA for the CDR3 is TGTGCCAGCTCCGCACGGGTTACCACAGATACGCAGTATTTT. It specifies CASSARVTTDTQYF.

The chain uses TRBV7-9 and TRBJ1-1, with D unclear. Germline V gives CDR1 SEHNR, CDR2 FQNEAQ (reference sequence). This CDR3 contains 12 residues. The germline V and J ends were trimmed by 3 bases and 11 bases, with 13 bases remaining between them. The CDR3, as DNA: TGTGCCAGCAGCTTCTCAGATGGGAGGGCTTTCTTT. Protein: CASSFSDGRAFF.

V is TRBV19 and J is TRBJ2-3; 8 bases are a match to TRBD2. With 0 bases clipped from V and 0 bases from J, the junction kept 8 bases outside the gene matches. CDR3 length: 18 amino acids. Germline CDR1 and CDR2: LNHDA and SQIVND (reference sequence). The CDR3 coding sequence is TGTGCCAGTAGTATAGATCGTAATAGCGGGGTTAGCACAGATACGCAGTATTTT. It is translated as CASSIDRNSGVSTDTQYF.

J is TRBJ2-5 and V is TRBV9, with D perhaps matching TRBD2 (7 bases). Germline V gene data show CDR1 as SGDLS and CDR2 as YYNGEE. Trimming took 3 bases from V and 5 from J, leaving 17 bases between them. The CDR3 runs 15 residues. CDR3 region: CASSAWGRGLETQYF. The CDR3 bases are TGTGCCAGCAGCGCCTGGGGGCGGGGGTTGGAGACCCAGTACTTC.

This CDR3 is CSVGSSGTIMNTEAFF. Here the CDR3 DNA reads TGCAGCGTTGGATCTTCGGGGACCATCATGAACACTGAAGCTTTCTTT. The chain links TRBV29-1 to TRBJ1-1; tentatively, D is TRBD1 (5 bases). This CDR3 is built from 16 residues. CDR1 SQVTM and CDR2 ANQGSEA come from the germline V gene. V lost 4 bases, J lost 0 bases, and 18 bases lay in between.